This passage covers 12 T cell receptor beta chains from one sample sequenced in a study of T cell responses to AZD1222 COVID-19 vaccine. Repertoires were generated with immunoSEQ multiplex PCR, while TCRdb's copy carries only in-frame clones and drops some. This table holds over 110,000 clones, 85% to 90% found once. The specimen comprised peripheral blood, sampled 28 days after the second AZD1222 dose. The receptor set was obtained from an adult who received the AZD1222 COVID-19 vaccine.

The chain combines TRBV6-6 with TRBJ1-5; 8 bases line up with TRBD1. There are 14 residues in the CDR3. V lost 6 bases, J lost 5 bases, and 6 bases stayed unmatched. Germline V CDR1 and CDR2: MNHNY, SVGAGI (reference sequence). CDR3 sequence: CASRDGTGYQPQHF. Written as DNA, the CDR3 is TGTGCCAGCAGAGACGGGACAGGCTATCAGCCCCAGCATTTT.

This clone was recorded once. CDR3 coding DNA: TGTGCCAGCAGCCGGTGGGGTGTCAACACTGAAGCTTTCTTT. Translated: CASSRWGVNTEAFF. The chain employs TRBV12-1 and TRBJ1-1. TRBV12-1 is reported as a pseudogene. This CDR3 has 14 amino acids.

The rearrangement joins TRBV2 to TRBJ1-2; D ambiguous. Germline loops: CDR1 SNHLY, CDR2 FYNNEI. The CDR3 sequence is 11 residues long. With 11 bases removed from V and 3 bases from J, the gap between germline ends came to 10 bases. CDR3 in DNA: TGTGCCGGCCACATGGACTATGGCTACACCTTC. Its protein product is CAGHMDYGYTF.

J is TRBJ2-6 and V is TRBV7-9; D may match TRBD1 or TRBD2 (7 bases each). V lost 5 bases and J 0 bases, leaving 17 bases between the germline ends. In germline, CDR1 is SEHNR, CDR2 FQNEAQ (reference sequence). This CDR3 comprises 18 residues. CDR3 loop: CASSIRGGDSSGANVLTF. DNA of the CDR3: TGTGCCAGCAGCATCAGGGGGGGCGACTCCTCTGGGGCCAACGTCCTGACTTTC.

This rearrangement joins TRBV28 to TRBJ1-5; no definite D call. The ends were cut back, 2 bases at V and 3 bases at J, with 17 bases in the middle. The CDR3 is 17 residues long. The V gene's germline CDR1 is MDHEN and CDR2 SYDVKM. CDR3 sequence (DNA): TGTGCCAGCAGTTTACCCCAGGTGGGGTTATCCAATCAGCCCCAGCATTTT. Translating gives CASSLPQVGLSNQPQHF.

The gene calls are TRBV28 and TRBJ2-7; unclear D gene. Germline V gene lookup returns CDR1 MDHEN and CDR2 SYDVKM. The V and J ends lost 3 bases and 6 bases respectively, with 12 bases between them. The CDR3 contains 13 residues. CDR3 residues: CASSFGSPPEQYF. The DNA for the CDR3 is TGTGCCAGCAGTTTTGGCAGCCCCCCCGAGCAGTACTTC.

The chain couples TRBV6-2 or TRBV6-3 to TRBJ2-7; D uncertain. There are 14 residues in the CDR3. Trimming left V 0 bases short and J 4 bases short, with 10 bases between. Germline values: CDR1 MNHEY, CDR2 SVGEGT. The CDR3 protein is CASSYSGARYEQYF. Written as DNA, the CDR3 is TGTGCCAGCAGTTACTCAGGCGCGAGATACGAGCAGTACTTC.

The chain has TRBV28 and TRBJ1-5; 9 nucleotides match TRBD1. J gave up 7 bases and V 6 bases, and 10 bases lay outside the gene matches. The CDR3 has 15 residues. The germline CDR1 and CDR2 sequences are MDHEN and SYDVKM. CDR3 sequence: CASRAPGQGIQPQHF. The CDR3 DNA sequence: TGTGCCAGCAGAGCTCCGGGACAGGGAATCCAGCCCCAGCATTTT. The full variable domain, completed using reference TRBV28 and TRBJ1-5, is DVKVTQSSRYLVKRTGEKVFLECVQDMDHENMFWYRQDPGLGLRLIYFSYDVKMKEKGDIPEGYSVSREKKERFSLILESASTNQTSMYLCASRAPGQGIQPQHFGDGTRLSIL.

The V gene is TRBV27, the J gene TRBJ1-2, with D tentatively TRBD1 (5 bases). With 5 bases removed from V and 5 bases from J, the gap between germline ends came to 12 bases. The CDR3 covers 13 residues. Looked up from germline, CDR1 is MNHEY and CDR2 is SMNVEV (reference sequence). The CDR3, as DNA: TGTGCCAGCAGTCTGACAGTCGGATATGGCTACACCTTC. The encoded protein is CASSLTVGYGYTF.

The gene calls are TRBV7-8 and TRBJ1-6; tentatively, D is TRBD1 (6 bases). CDR1 and CDR2 from the germline V gene are SGHVS and FQNEAQ. Trimming took 5 bases from V and 11 from J, leaving 19 bases between them. This CDR3 spans 15 amino acids. CDR3 nucleotide sequence: TGTGCCAGCAGCCTCAGTCTACAGGGTACTCCACCCCTCCACTTT. This codes for CASSLSLQGTPPLHF.

The chain is built from TRBV25-1 and TRBJ2-1; 7 bases line up with TRBD2. The germline CDR1 and CDR2 sequences are MGHDK and SYGVNS. J lost 4 bases, V lost 6 bases, and 6 bases had no gene match. The CDR3 loop spans 14 amino acids. DNA of the CDR3: TGTGCCAGCAGCGGGACTACCCAATACAATGAGCAGTTCTTC. It codes for CASSGTTQYNEQFF. The whole variable domain, filled in from reference TRBV25-1 and TRBJ2-1, reads EADIYQTPRYLVIGTGKKITLECSQTMGHDKMYWYQQDPGMELHLIHYSYGVNSTEKGDLSSESTVSRIRTEHFPLTLESARPSHTSQYLCASSGTTQYNEQFFGPGTRLTVL.

The chain joins TRBV19 to TRBJ1-2; the D is unclear. Trimming left V 5 bases short and J 2 bases short, with 21 bases between. In germline, CDR1 is LNHDA, CDR2 SQIVND (reference sequence). There are 17 residues in the CDR3. Here the CDR3 reads CASSPGGGSPQNYGYTF. The CDR3, as DNA: TGTGCCAGTAGTCCCGGAGGCGGCTCCCCTCAGAACTATGGCTACACCTTC.